This is a list of T cell receptor beta chains from one sample in a study of shared clonotypes between healthy human individuals. Clones were sequenced by immunoSEQ multiplex PCR, and TCRdb holds only the in-frame ones, with some missing. Counted here are approximately 1.1 million clones, 75% to 85% occurring once; the ten biggest clones make up 0.5% to 0.6%. Sequencing was performed on memory CD4+ T cells from PBMCs. The receptors derive from a man between 18 and 29 years old in good health. Some clones in this sample may be carry-over from other donors' samples. Each CDR3 is given with its conserved first and last residue. A D gene is named only where the DNA matches it firmly. Only some rows state a clone size, as once, few, many or a class for expanded clones.

>TRBV6-6|TRBJ2-5|NA|NA
CASTPGQGRGEETQYF
TGTGCCAGCACCCCAGGACAGGGGCGGGGGGAAGAGACCCAGTACTTC
>TRBV18|TRBJ2-4|NA|NA
CASSPIQRAGSSKNIQYF
TGTGCCAGCTCACCCATTCAAAGGGCAGGGAGTTCCAAAAACATTCAGTACTTC
>TRBV7-2|TRBJ2-6|NA|TRBD1
CASSLVGPTGPGANVLTF
TGTGCCAGCAGCTTAGTTGGGCCGACAGGGCCTGGGGCCAACGTCCTGACTTTC
>TRBV28|TRBJ1-6|NA|NA
CASRPQPRSPLHF
TGTGCCAGCAGACCTCAGCCTCGGTCACCCCTCCACTTT
>TRBV9|TRBJ2-1|once|NA
CASSVGMVSYNEQFF
TGTGCCAGCAGCGTAGGGATGGTATCCTACAATGAGCAGTTCTTC
>TRBV7-9|TRBJ2-2|NA|NA
CASSQRDPGAGELFF
TGTGCCAGCAGCCAACGGGACCCTGGGGCCGGGGAGCTGTTTTTT
>TRBV18|TRBJ1-2|NA|TRBD1
CASSPGTGLNGYTF
TGTGCCAGCTCACCAGGGACAGGTCTTAATGGCTACACCTTC
>TRBV10-1|TRBJ2-7|once|TRBD1
CASRTGDTYEQYF
TGCGCCAGCAGGACAGGGGACACCTACGAGCAGTACTTC
>TRBV7-9|TRBJ2-7|NA|TRBD1
CASSLTGQGNHEQYF
TGTGCCAGCAGCCTAACGGGACAGGGGAACCACGAGCAGTACTTC
>TRBV2|TRBJ1-3|few|NA
CASSGTARSGNTIYF
TGTGCCAGCAGTGGCACAGCTCGCTCTGGAAACACCATATATTTT
>TRBV7-7|TRBJ1-1|NA|NA
CASSLKRGTEAFF
TGTGCCAGCAGTCTCAAACGAGGTACTGAAGCTTTCTTT
>TRBV4-3|TRBJ2-2|few|TRBD2
CASSPSRLAGGLGTGELFF
TGCGCCAGCAGCCCCTCCCGACTAGCGGGAGGGCTTGGCACCGGGGAGCTGTTTTTT
>TRBV4-1|TRBJ2-7|once|TRBD2
CASSLRGGRSRAEQYF
TGCGCCAGCAGCCTCCGCGGGGGGCGGAGCCGCGCCGAGCAGTACTTC
>TRBV7-6|TRBJ2-7|NA|NA
CASSLGTTEQYF
TGTGCCAGCAGCCTGGGGACGACCGAGCAGTACTTC
>TRBV4-1|TRBJ2-2|NA|NA
CASSHGENTGELFF
TGCGCCAGCAGCCACGGCGAGAACACCGGGGAGCTGTTTTTT
>TRBV29-1|TRBJ1-1|few|TRBD1
CSVAGTGRTEAFF
TGCAGCGTAGCCGGGACAGGGCGGACTGAAGCTTTCTTT
>TRBV19|TRBJ2-4|NA|TRBD1
CASVGTGTRAKNIQYF
TGTGCCAGTGTTGGGACAGGAACTAGAGCCAAAAACATTCAGTACTTC
>TRBV5-1|TRBJ1-2|few|TRBD1
CASSLIVQGVGYTF
TGCGCCAGCAGCTTGATTGTTCAGGGGGTTGGCTACACCTTC
>TRBV4-2|TRBJ2-5|NA|TRBD2
CASSQVGGSQETQYF
TGTGCCAGCAGCCAAGTAGGCGGGAGTCAAGAGACCCAGTACTTC
>TRBV20-1|TRBJ2-1|NA|NA
CSAGRGNEQFF
TGCAGTGCTGGGAGGGGGAATGAGCAGTTCTTC
>TRBV30|TRBJ2-7|NA|TRBD2
CAWGGSGAYEQYF
TGTGCCTGGGGGGGTAGCGGGGCCTACGAGCAGTACTTC
>TRBV29-1|TRBJ1-4|NA|NA
CSVATAFNEKLFF
TGCAGCGTTGCAACAGCCTTTAATGAAAAACTGTTTTTT
>TRBV18|TRBJ2-2|once|NA
CASSPLTGELFF
TGTGCCAGCTCACCCCTAACCGGGGAGCTGTTTTTT
>TRBV11-3|TRBJ2-1|NA|NA
CASSKTAYNEQFF
TGTGCCAGCAGCAAGACAGCCTACAATGAGCAGTTCTTC
>TRBV5-1|TRBJ2-3|few|NA
CASSDGERLVNTDTQYF
TGCGCCAGCAGCGATGGGGAGCGGCTAGTCAACACAGATACGCAGTATTTT
>TRBV5-6|TRBJ2-3|NA|NA
CASSFPGVTDTQYF
TGTGCCAGCAGCTTTCCAGGGGTCACAGATACGCAGTATTTT
>TRBV7-2|TRBJ1-3|NA|NA
CASSFNGQGENTIYF
TGTGCCAGCAGCTTTAATGGGCAGGGAGAAAACACCATATATTTT
>TRBV6-1|TRBJ2-2|NA|NA
CASSRPGTGELFF
TGTGCCAGCAGCCGCCCGGGCACCGGGGAGCTGTTTTTT
>TRBV18|TRBJ1-1|once|TRBD1
CASSLGQGTNTEAFF
TGTGCCAGCTCACTCGGACAGGGGACGAACACTGAAGCTTTCTTT
>TRBV7-6|TRBJ2-7|few|NA
CASSLAGGGKYEQYF
TGTGCCAGCAGCTTAGCGGGGGGCGGGAAGTACGAGCAGTACTTC